This T cell receptor (beta chain) was captured by sequencing in a study of OX40 agonist ivuxolimab in advanced cancers. Sequenced by immunoSEQ multiplex PCR; TCRdb stores in-frame clones only, minus some. The sample records tens of thousands of clones, 80% to 90% being singletons. The V and J ends lost 5 bases and 7 bases respectively, with 9 bases between them. The length of the CDR3 is 12 residues. CDR1 and CDR2 from the germline V gene are SGHTA and FQGTGA. The rearrangement links TRBV7-3 to TRBJ2-1; possible D gene TRBD1, 6 bases. The receptor was isolated from an adult with an advanced solid tumor such as melanoma, head and neck, liver or kidney cancer. Material: CD4+ or CD8+ T cells sorted from blood, obtained in a trial of the OX40 agonist ivuxolimab. As DNA, the CDR3 is TGTGCCAGCAGCGGCAGGGGAAATGAGCAGTTCTTC. Encoded protein: CASSGRGNEQFF. Supplemented by reference TRBV7-3 and TRBJ2-1, the full variable domain reads GAGVSQTPSNKVTEKGKYVELRCDPISGHTALYWYRQSLGQGPEFLIYFQGTGAADDSGLPNDRFFAVRPEGSVSTLKIQRTERGDSAVYLCASSGRGNEQFFGPGTRLTVL.